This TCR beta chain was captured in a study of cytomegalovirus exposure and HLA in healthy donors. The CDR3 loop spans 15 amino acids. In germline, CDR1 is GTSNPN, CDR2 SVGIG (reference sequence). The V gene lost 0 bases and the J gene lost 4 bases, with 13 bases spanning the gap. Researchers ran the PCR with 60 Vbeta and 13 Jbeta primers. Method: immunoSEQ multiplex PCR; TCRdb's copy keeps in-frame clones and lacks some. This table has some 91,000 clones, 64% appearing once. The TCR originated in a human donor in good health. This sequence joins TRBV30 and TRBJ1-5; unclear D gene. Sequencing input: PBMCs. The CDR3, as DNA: TGTGCCTGGAGTGTGAGGGATCGGGATAATCAGCCCCAGCATTTT. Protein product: CAWSVRDRDNQPQHF.